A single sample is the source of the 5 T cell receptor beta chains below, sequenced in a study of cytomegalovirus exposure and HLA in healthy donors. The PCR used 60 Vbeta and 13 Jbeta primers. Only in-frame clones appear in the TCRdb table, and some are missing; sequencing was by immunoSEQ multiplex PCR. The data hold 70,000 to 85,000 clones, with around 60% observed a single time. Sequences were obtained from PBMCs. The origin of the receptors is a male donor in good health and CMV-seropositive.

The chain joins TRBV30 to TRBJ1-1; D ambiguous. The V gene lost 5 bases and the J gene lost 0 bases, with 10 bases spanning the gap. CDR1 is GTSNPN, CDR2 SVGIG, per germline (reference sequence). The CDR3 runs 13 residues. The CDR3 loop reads CAWAGTMNTEAFF. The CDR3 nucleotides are TGTGCCTGGGCGGGTACAATGAACACTGAAGCTTTCTTT.

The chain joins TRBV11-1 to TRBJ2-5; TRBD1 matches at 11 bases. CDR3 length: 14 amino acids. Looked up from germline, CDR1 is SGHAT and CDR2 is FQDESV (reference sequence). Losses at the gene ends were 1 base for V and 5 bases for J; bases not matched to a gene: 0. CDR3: CASSLGDRGETQYF. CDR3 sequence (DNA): TGTGCCAGCAGCTTAGGGGACAGGGGGGAGACCCAGTACTTC.

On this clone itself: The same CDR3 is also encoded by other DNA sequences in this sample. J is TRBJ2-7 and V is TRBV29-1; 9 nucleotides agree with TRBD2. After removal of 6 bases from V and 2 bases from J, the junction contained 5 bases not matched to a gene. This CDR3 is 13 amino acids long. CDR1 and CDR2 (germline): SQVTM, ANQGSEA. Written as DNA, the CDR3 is TGCAGCGTACGGCTAGCGGGACCCTACGAGCAGTACTTC. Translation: CSVRLAGPYEQYF.

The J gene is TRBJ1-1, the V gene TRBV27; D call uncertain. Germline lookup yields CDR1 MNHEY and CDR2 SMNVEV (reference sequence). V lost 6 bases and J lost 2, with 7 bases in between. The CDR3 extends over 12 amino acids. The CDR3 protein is CASRSINTEAFF. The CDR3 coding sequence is TGTGCCAGCAGGAGCATTAACACTGAAGCTTTCTTT.

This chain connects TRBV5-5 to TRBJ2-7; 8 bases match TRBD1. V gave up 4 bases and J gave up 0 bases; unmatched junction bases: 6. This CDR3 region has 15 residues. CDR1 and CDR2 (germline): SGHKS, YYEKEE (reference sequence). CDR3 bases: TGTGCCAGCAGCAATCGACAGGGGACCTCCTACGAGCAGTACTTC. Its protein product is CASSNRQGTSYEQYF.